Below, 16 T cell receptor beta chains from the same sample are listed, as sequenced in a study of blood T cell repertoires in COVID-19. Sequencing used immunoSEQ multiplex PCR; TCRdb keeps in-frame clones, though not all of them. The profile shows a few hundred thousand clones, over 80% of them singletons. The specimen was peripheral blood. These receptors originate from a woman in her twenties or thirties with COVID-19, enrolled during active disease.

This rearrangement joins TRBV3-1 (or the pseudogene TRBV3-2) to TRBJ2-1; D is ambiguous. Germline V gives CDR1 LGHDT, CDR2 YNNKEL (reference sequence). The CDR3 consists of 13 residues. Trimming left V 0 bases short and J 8 bases short, with 8 bases between. The CDR3 is CASSQDLAYEQFF. CDR3 bases: TGTGCCAGCAGCCAAGATCTGGCATATGAGCAGTTCTTC.

This sequence joins TRBV5-4 and TRBJ2-3; TRBD2 matches at 9 bases. This CDR3 comprises 16 residues. Germline V gene sequence: CDR1 SGHNT, CDR2 YYREEE (reference sequence). The ends lost 0 bases at V and 3 bases at J; junction bases unmatched: 5. CDR3 nucleotides: TGTGCCAGCAGCTTGGCGGTGACTAGCGGTACAGATACGCAGTATTTT. This gives the protein CASSLAVTSGTDTQYF.

V gene TRBV7-3 combines with J gene TRBJ2-5; possibly TRBD2 for D (6 bases). This CDR3 contains 16 residues. Germline-derived CDR1 and CDR2 are SGHTA and FQGTGA. V was pared by 3 bases and J by 5 bases, with 19 bases between. CDR3 nucleotide sequence: TGTGCCAGCAGCTTGACCCAACGGGACCGGGGGGAGACCCAGTACTTC. This gives the protein CASSLTQRDRGETQYF.

This rearrangement joins TRBV3-1 (or the pseudogene TRBV3-2) to TRBJ1-1; D is possibly TRBD1 (6 bases). CDR1 and CDR2 from the germline V gene are LGHDT and YNNKEL (reference sequence). This CDR3 spans 17 amino acids. The V and J ends lost 4 bases and 2 bases respectively, with 20 bases between them. For the CDR3, the DNA is TGTGCCAGCAGCCCGTTCGGCGGGGGGGCGGAAAACACTGAAGCTTTCTTT. Translation: CASSPFGGGAENTEAFF.

V usage is TRBV9 and J usage is TRBJ1-1, with unresolved D. CDR1 is SGDLS and CDR2 is YYNGEE in the germline V gene. The CDR3 is 16 residues long. With 4 bases removed from V and 7 bases from J, the gap between germline ends came to 23 bases. CDR3 coding DNA: TGTGCCAGCAGCCCGGGAGGGAACAGTGTGCAGAATGAAGCTTTCTTT. Translation gives CASSPGGNSVQNEAFF.

The rearrangement links TRBV9 to TRBJ2-1, with 10 bases lining up with TRBD2. V gave up 3 bases and J gave up 8 bases; unmatched junction bases: 8. Germline CDR1 SGDLS, CDR2 YYNGEE. This CDR3 is built from 15 residues. CDR3 sequence: CASSALASGSYEQFF. CDR3 in DNA: TGTGCCAGCAGCGCGCTGGCTAGCGGGAGCTATGAGCAGTTCTTC.

This rearrangement joins TRBV24-1 to TRBJ1-2; D gene unclear. CDR1 is KGHDR and CDR2 is SFDVKD in the germline V gene. The CDR3 extends over 12 amino acids. The V end lost 3 bases, the J end lost 8 bases, and 9 bases lay between the germline ends. The CDR3 DNA follows: TGTGCCACCAGTGATCTTGGAGGCGGCTACACCTTC. Its translation is CATSDLGGGYTF.

In its sample, this clone was seen once. This chain connects TRBV12-3 or TRBV12-4 to TRBJ2-2, with a tentative D call TRBD2 (5 bases). The length of the CDR3 is 13 residues. Trimming took 7 bases from V and 1 from J, leaving 7 bases between them. DNA of the CDR3: TGTGCCAGCAAACTAGTGAACACCGGGGAGCTGTTTTTT. Its protein is CASKLVNTGELFF.

CDR3 nucleotide sequence: TGTGCCAGCAGTCTTATCCGGGACAGCTCCTACGAGCAGTACTTC. Residues: CASSLIRDSSYEQYF. This chain joins TRBV6-5 and TRBJ2-7; the match to TRBD1 covers 7 bases. CDR3 length equals 15 residues. V shed 5 bases and J 0 bases; nucleotides not matched to a gene: 7. Germline CDR1 MNHEY, CDR2 SVGAGI.

This rearrangement joins TRBV27 to TRBJ2-2; 12 positions agree with TRBD2. CDR1 and CDR2 from the germline V gene are MNHEY and SMNVEV (reference sequence). Trimming removed 2 bases from V and 2 bases from J; junction bases left unmatched: 3. The CDR3 spans 17 residues. In DNA form, the CDR3 reads TGTGCCAGCAGTTTACTAGCGGGAGGGATAAACACCGGGGAGCTGTTTTTT. It encodes CASSLLAGGINTGELFF.

As DNA, the CDR3 is TGTGCCAGCAGTTTAATCGCCAACAGGTGGCGGAACTATGGCTACACCTTC. Protein product: CASSLIANRWRNYGYTF. The chain links TRBV28 to TRBJ1-2; weak D call: TRBD1 (5 bases). The germline gives CDR1 MDHEN, CDR2 SYDVKM. The CDR3 length is 17 residues. V lost 2 bases and J 2 bases, leaving 18 bases between the germline ends.

The CDR3 coding sequence is TGTGCCAGCAGCCCAGGGGGGTCGACTAATGAAAAACTGTTTTTT. Amino acids: CASSPGGSTNEKLFF. The chain couples TRBV5-4 to TRBJ1-4, with 7 bases that match TRBD1. J was trimmed by 2 bases and V by 4 bases; bases with no gene match: 5. CDR3 length equals 15 residues. Looked up from germline, CDR1 is SGHNT and CDR2 is YYREEE (reference sequence).

The V gene is TRBV24-1, the J gene TRBJ2-1; 9 bases agree with TRBD1. Trimming removed 3 bases from V and 2 bases from J; junction bases left unmatched: 7. Germline values: CDR1 KGHDR, CDR2 SFDVKD. The length of the CDR3 is 17 residues. In DNA form, the CDR3 reads TGTGCCACCAGTGATGACACCGGGACAGGGACCTACAATGAGCAGTTCTTC. Translating it yields CATSDDTGTGTYNEQFF.

This clone has just one count. The genes are TRBV10-3 and TRBJ2-1; possibly TRBD1 for D (5 bases). CDR1 is ENHRY, CDR2 SYGVKD, per germline. The CDR3 sequence is 12 residues long. V was shortened by 6 bases and J by 9 bases, with 12 bases between the two germline ends. Here the CDR3 reads CAIRDTLFEQFF. CDR3 sequence (DNA): TGTGCCATCAGGGACACCTTATTTGAGCAGTTCTTC.

CDR3 sequence reads: CASSRGHLGDYGYTF. CDR3 nucleotide sequence: TGTGCCAGCAGCCGGGGCCACCTCGGCGACTATGGCTACACCTTC. The chain uses TRBV3-1 (or the pseudogene TRBV3-2) and TRBJ1-2; perhaps TRBD1 as D (5 bases). The germline V gene has CDR1 LGHDT and CDR2 YNNKEL (reference sequence). The CDR3 runs to 15 residues. Trimming removed 4 bases at V and 3 bases at J, with 15 bases between.

The V gene is TRBV7-2, the J gene TRBJ2-5, with TRBD2 identical over 9 bases. Germline V lookup: CDR1 SGHTA, CDR2 FQGNSA. Trimming removed 3 bases from V and 1 base from J; junction bases left unmatched: 6. There are 16 residues in the CDR3. CDR3 DNA: TGTGCCAGCAGCTTCAGCGCGGGAGGGTTCCAAGAGACCCAGTACTTC. Amino acids: CASSFSAGGFQETQYF.